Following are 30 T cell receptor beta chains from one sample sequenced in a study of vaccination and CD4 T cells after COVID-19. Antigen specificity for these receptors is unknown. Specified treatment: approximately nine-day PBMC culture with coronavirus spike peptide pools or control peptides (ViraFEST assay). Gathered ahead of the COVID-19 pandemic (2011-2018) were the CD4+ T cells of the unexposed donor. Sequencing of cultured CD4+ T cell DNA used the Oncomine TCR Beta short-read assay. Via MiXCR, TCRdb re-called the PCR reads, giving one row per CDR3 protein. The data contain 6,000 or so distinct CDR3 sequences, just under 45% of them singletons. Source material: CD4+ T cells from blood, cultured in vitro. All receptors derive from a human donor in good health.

The CDR3 here is CASSLGESTEAFF. The CDR3 DNA is TGTGCCAGCAGTTTAGGGGAGAGCACTGAAGCTTTCTTT. V gene TRBV6-5 combines with J gene TRBJ1-1; the D gene is possibly TRBD1 (5 bases). The CDR3 contains 13 residues. Trimming removed 4 bases at V and 4 bases at J, with 10 bases between. Per germline, CDR1 MNHEY and CDR2 SVGAGI.

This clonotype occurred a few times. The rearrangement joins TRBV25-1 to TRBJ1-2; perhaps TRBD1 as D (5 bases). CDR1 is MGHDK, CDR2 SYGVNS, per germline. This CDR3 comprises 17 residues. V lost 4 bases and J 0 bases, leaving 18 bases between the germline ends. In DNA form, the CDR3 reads TGTGCCAGCAGTGGACAGACTGGGCACCAAGCTAACTATGGCTACACCTTC. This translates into CASSGQTGHQANYGYTF.

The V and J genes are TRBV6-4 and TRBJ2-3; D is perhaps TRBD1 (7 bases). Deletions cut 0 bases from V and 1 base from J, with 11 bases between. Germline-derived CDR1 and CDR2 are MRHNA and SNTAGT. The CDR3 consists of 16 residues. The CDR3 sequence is CASSDSGGGGTDTQYF. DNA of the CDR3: TGTGCCAGCAGTGACTCCGGAGGGGGCGGCACAGATACGCAGTATTTT.

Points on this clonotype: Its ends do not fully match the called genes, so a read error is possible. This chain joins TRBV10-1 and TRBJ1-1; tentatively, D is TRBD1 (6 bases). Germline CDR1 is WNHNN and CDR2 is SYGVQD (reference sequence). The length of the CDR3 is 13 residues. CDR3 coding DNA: TGCGCCAGCAGTGTCGGGAGGGACACTGAAGCTTCCTTT. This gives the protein CASSVGRDTEASF.

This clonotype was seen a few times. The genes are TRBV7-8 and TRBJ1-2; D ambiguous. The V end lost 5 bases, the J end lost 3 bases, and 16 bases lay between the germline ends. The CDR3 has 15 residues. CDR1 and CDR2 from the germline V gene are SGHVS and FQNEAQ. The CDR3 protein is CASSPTRNSDYGYTF. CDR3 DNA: TGTGCCAGCAGCCCCACTCGCAACAGTGACTATGGCTACACCTTC.

The CDR3 loop is CASSYTGNEQFF. DNA of the CDR3: TGTGCCAGCAGCTACACAGGCAATGAGCAGTTCTTC. J is TRBJ2-1 and V is TRBV11-1; a weak D match, TRBD1 (5 bases). Trimming took off 4 bases at V and 6 bases at J, with 7 bases between the two ends. The CDR3 is 12 residues long. CDR1 is SGHAT and CDR2 is FQDESV in the germline V gene (reference sequence).

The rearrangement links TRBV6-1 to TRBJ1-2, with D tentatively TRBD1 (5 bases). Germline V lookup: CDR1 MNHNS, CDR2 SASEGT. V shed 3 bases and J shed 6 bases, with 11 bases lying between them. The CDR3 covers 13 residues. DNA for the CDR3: TGTGCCAGCAGTGACAGGGCGGTTAATGGCTACACCTTC. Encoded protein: CASSDRAVNGYTF.

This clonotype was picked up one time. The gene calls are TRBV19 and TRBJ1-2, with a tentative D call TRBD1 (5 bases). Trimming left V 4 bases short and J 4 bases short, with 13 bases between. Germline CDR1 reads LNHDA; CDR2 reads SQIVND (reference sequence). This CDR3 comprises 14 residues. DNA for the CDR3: TGTGCCAGTAGTAGAAATCGACAGTCCTATGGCTACACCTTC. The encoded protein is CASSRNRQSYGYTF.

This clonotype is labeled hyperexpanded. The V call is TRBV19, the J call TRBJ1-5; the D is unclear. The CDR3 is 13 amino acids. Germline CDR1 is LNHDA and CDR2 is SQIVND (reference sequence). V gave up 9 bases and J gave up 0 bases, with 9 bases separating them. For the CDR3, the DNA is TGTGCCAGCGGAACTTATAGCAATCAGCCCCAGCATTTT. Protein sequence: CASGTYSNQPQHF.

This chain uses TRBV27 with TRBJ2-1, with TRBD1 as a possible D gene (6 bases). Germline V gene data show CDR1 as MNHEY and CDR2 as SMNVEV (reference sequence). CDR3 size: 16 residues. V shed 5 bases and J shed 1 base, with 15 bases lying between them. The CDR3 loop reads CASSPTDRKSYNEQFF. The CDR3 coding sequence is TGTGCCAGCAGTCCTACGGACAGAAAATCCTACAATGAGCAGTTCTTC.

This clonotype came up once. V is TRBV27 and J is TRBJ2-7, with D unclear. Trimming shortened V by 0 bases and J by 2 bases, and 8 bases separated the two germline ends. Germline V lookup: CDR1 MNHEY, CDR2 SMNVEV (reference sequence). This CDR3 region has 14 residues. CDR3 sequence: CASSLSRITYEQYF. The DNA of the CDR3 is TGTGCCAGCAGTTTATCCAGGATAACCTACGAGCAGTACTTC.

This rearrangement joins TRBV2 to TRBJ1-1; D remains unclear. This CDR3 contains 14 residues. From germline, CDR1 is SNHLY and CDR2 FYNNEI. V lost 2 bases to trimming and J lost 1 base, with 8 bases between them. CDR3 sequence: CASSESPGNTEAFF. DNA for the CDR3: TGTGCCAGCAGTGAAAGCCCAGGGAACACTGAAGCTTTCTTT.

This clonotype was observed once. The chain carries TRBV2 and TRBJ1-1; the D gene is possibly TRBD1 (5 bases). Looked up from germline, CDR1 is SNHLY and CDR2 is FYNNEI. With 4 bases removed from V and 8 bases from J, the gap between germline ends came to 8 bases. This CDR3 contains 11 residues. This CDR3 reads CASSGRTEAFF. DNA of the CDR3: TGTGCCAGCAGTGGACGGACAGAAGCTTTCTTT.

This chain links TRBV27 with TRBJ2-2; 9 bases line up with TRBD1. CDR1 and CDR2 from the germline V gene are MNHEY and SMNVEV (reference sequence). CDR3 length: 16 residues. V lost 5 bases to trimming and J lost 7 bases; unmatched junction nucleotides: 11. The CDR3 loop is CASSLVPGQGIGELFF. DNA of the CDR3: TGTGCCAGCAGTCTGGTTCCGGGACAGGGTATCGGGGAGCTGTTTTTT.

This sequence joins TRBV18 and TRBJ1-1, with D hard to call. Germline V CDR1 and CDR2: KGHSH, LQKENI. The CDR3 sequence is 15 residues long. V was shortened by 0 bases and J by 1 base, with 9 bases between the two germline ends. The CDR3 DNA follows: TGTGCCAGCTCACCACCGGGATTTGGGAACACTGAAGCTTTCTTT. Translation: CASSPPGFGNTEAFF.

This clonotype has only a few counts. DNA of the CDR3: TGTGCCAGTAGTATTATCGGGGGAAGATACAATGAGCAGTTCTTC. Protein: CASSIIGGRYNEQFF. The chain links TRBV19 to TRBJ2-1; TRBD2 is a possible D gene (6 bases). Germline CDR1 LNHDA, CDR2 SQIVND (reference sequence). V was cut by 3 bases and J by 4 bases, with 13 bases left in between. The length of the CDR3 is 15 residues.

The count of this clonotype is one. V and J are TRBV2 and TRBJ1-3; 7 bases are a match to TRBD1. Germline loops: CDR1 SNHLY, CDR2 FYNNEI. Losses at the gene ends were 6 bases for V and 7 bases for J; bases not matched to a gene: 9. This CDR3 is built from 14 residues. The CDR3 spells CASSDDRARNTIYF. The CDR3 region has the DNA TGTGCCAGCAGCGATGACAGGGCTAGGAACACCATATATTTT.

CDR3 nucleotide sequence: TGTGCCAGCAGTTACTCGGGGAATTCACCCCTCCACTTT. Amino acids: CASSYSGNSPLHF. The chain has TRBV6-5 and TRBJ1-6; no reliable D call. CDR1 and CDR2 from the germline V gene are MNHEY and SVGAGI. The ends were cut back, 0 bases at V and 7 bases at J, with 4 bases in the middle. This CDR3 has 13 residues.

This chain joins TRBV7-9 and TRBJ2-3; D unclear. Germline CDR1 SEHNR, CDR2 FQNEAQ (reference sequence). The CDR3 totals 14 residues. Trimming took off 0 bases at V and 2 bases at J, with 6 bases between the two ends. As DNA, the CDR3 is TGTGCCAGCAGCTTAGCGGGCTCCACAGATACGCAGTATTTT. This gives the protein CASSLAGSTDTQYF.

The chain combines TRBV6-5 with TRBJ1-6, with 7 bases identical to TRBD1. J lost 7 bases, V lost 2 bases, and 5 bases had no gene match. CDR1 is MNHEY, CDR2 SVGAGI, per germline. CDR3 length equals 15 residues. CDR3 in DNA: TGTGCCAGCAGTTACGGGACAGTTTCGAATTCACCCCTCCACTTT. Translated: CASSYGTVSNSPLHF.

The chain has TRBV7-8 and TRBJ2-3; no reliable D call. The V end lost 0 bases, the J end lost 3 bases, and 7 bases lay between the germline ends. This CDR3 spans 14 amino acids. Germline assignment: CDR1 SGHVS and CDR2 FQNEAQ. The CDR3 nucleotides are TGTGCCAGCAGCTTAGCGCCCCAAACAGATACGCAGTATTTT. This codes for CASSLAPQTDTQYF.

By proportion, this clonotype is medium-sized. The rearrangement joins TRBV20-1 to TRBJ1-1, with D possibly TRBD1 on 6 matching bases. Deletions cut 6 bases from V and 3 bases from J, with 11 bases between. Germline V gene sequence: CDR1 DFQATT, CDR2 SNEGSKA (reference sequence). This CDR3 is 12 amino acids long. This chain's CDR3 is CSAGKGDTEAFF. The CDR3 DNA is TGCAGTGCCGGGAAGGGGGACACTGAAGCTTTCTTT.

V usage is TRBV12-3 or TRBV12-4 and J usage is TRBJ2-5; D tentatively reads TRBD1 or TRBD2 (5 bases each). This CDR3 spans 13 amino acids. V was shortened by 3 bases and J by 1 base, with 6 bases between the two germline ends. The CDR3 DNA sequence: TGTGCCAGCAGTTTGGGGGTCCAAGAGACCCAGTACTTC. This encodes CASSLGVQETQYF.

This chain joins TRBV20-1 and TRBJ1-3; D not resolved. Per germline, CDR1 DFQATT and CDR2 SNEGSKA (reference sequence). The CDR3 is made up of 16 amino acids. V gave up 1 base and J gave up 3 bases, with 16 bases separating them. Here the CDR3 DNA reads TGCAGTGCTAGAGCTGCCAGCGGCAAATATGGAAACACCATATATTTT. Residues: CSARAASGKYGNTIYF.

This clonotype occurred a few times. The CDR3 region is CSARGRGPGETQYF. Here the CDR3 DNA reads TGCAGTGCTAGAGGACGGGGGCCGGGGGAGACCCAGTACTTC. This chain joins TRBV20-1 and TRBJ2-5, with D possibly being TRBD1 or TRBD2 (6 bases each). V gave up 1 base and J gave up 5 bases, with 14 bases separating them. The CDR3 runs 14 residues. Germline V gene lookup returns CDR1 DFQATT and CDR2 SNEGSKA (reference sequence).

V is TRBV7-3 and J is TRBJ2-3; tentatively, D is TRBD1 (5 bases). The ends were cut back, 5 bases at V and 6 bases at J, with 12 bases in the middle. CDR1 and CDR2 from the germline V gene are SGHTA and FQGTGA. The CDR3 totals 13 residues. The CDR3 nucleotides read TGTGCCAGCAGCCCTCGAAAGGGGGATACGCAGTATTTT. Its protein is CASSPRKGDTQYF.

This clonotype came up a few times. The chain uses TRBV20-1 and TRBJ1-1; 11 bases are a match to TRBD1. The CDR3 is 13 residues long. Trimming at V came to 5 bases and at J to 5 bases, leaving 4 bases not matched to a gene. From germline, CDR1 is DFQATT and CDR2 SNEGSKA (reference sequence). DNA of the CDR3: TGCAGTGCTCCCGGGACAGGGGGTACTGAAGCTTTCTTT. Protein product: CSAPGTGGTEAFF.

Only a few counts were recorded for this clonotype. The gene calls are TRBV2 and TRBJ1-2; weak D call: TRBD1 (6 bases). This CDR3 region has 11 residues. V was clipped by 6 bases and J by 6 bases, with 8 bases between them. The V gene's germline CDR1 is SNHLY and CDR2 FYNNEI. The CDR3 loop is CASREGDGYTF. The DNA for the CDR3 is TGTGCCAGCAGGGAGGGGGATGGCTACACCTTC.

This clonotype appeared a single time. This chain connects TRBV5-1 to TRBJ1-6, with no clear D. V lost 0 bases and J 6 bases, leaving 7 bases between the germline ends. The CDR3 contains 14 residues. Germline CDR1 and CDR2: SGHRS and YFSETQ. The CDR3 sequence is CASSLVGPNSPLHF. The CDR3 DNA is TGCGCCAGCAGCTTGGTAGGACCTAATTCACCCCTCCACTTT.

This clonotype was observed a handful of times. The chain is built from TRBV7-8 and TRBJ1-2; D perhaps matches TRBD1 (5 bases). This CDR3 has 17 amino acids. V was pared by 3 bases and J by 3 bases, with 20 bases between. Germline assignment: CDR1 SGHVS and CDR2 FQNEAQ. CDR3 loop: CASSFLTVIGTDYGYTF. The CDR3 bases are TGTGCCAGCAGCTTCCTCACTGTTATCGGGACGGACTATGGCTACACCTTC.